This TCR beta chain stems from a study of blood T cell repertoires in COVID-19. Study background: Sources were T cells, B-cell-depleted T cells, or PBMCs; the material itself was cDNA or gDNA.

As handled by the study authors: Reference gene primer amplification gave estimated nucleated cell counts. Only in-frame clones appear in the TCRdb table, and some are missing; sequencing was by immunoSEQ multiplex PCR. V, J and clone size reflect that table, while D and trimming were determined from the DNA. The sample holds about 280,000 clones; less than 90% are singletons and the top ten take 13%. The TCR comes from a human donor in a cohort sampled during active COVID-19. The specimen sequenced was peripheral blood.

The CDR3 sequence: CASNMVQGTEQYF. The CDR3 coding sequence is TGTGCCAGCAATATGGTGCAGGGAACAGAGCAGTACTTC. The chain is built from TRBV6-5 and TRBJ2-7; possibly TRBD1 for D (5 bases). Germline CDR1 and CDR2: MNHEY and SVGAGI. The CDR3 is 13 amino acids. Trimming removed 7 bases at V and 7 bases at J, with 17 bases between.